This paragraph reports one T cell receptor (beta chain). In the source study's methods: Amplification from reference gene primers served as the basis for estimated nucleated cell counts. Method: immunoSEQ multiplex PCR; TCRdb's copy keeps in-frame clones and lacks some. Clonal size and the V and J genes are those of that table, whereas D and trimming came from the DNA. The sample consists of 120,000 or so clones, 65% to 80% of them appearing once. The data derive from a study of blood T cell repertoires in COVID-19. The TCR sequence derives from a woman between 55 and 75 years old with acute or convalescent COVID-19. Material: peripheral blood.

The CDR3: CASSEYSLNQPQHF. The DNA of the CDR3 is TGTGCCAGCAGTGAATACAGTTTGAATCAGCCCCAGCATTTT. The chain couples TRBV25-1 to TRBJ1-5; D is unresolved. Germline V gives CDR1 MGHDK, CDR2 SYGVNS. The CDR3 loop spans 14 amino acids. The V end lost 0 bases, the J end lost 4 bases, and 7 bases lay between the germline ends.